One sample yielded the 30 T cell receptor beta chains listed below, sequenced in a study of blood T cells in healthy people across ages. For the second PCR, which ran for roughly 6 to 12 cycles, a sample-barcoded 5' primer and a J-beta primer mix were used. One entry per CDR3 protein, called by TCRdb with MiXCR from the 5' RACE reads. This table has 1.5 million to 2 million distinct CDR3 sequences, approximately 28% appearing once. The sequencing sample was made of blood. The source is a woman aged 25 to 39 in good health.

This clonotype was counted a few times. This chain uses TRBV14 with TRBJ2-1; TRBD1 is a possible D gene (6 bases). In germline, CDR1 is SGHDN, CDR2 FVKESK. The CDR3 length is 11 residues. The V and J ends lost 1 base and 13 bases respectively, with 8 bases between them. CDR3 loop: CASSQAGTQFF. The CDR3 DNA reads TGTGCCAGCAGCCAAGCCGGGACACAGTTCTTC.

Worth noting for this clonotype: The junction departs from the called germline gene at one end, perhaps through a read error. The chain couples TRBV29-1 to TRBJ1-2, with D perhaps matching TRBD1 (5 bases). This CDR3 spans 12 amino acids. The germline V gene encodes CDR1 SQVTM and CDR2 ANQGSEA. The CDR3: CSGEEGSYGYTF. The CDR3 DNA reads TGCAGCGGTGAAGAGGGGTCCTATGGCTACACCTTC.

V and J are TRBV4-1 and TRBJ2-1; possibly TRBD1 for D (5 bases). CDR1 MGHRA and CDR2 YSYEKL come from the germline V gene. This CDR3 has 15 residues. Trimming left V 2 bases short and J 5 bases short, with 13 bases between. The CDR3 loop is CASSQQGGWNNEQFF. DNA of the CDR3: TGCGCCAGCAGCCAACAGGGTGGCTGGAACAATGAGCAGTTCTTC.

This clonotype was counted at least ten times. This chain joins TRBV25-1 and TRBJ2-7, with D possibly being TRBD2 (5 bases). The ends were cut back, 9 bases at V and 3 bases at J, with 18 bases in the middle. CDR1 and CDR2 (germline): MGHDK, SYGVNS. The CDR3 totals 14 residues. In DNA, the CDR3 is TGTGCCAGTCTAGCAAAGACTGGATACTACGAGCAGTACTTC. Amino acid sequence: CASLAKTGYYEQYF.

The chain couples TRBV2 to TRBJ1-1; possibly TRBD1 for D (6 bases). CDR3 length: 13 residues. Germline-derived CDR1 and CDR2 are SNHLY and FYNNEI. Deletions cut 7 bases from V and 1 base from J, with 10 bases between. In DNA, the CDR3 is TGTGCCAGCATCCAGGGGACGAACACTGAAGCTTTCTTT. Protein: CASIQGTNTEAFF.

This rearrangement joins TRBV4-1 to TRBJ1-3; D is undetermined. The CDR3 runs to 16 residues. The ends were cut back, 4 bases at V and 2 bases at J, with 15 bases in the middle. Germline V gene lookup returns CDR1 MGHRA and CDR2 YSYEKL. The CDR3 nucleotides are TGCGCCAGCAGCCCAGGCAGAGAACGACCTGGAAACACCATATATTTT. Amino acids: CASSPGRERPGNTIYF.

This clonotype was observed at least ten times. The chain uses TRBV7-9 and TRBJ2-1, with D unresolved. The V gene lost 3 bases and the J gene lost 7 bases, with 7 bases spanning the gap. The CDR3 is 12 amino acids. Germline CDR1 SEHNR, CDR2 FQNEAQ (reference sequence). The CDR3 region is CASSFLPNEQFF. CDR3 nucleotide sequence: TGTGCCAGCAGCTTCCTCCCAAATGAGCAGTTCTTC.

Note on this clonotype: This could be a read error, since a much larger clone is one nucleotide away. The CDR3, as DNA: TGCAGTGCTATTTCAACGGGGGTCTCCTACAATGAGCAGTACTTC. This translates into CSAISTGVSYNEQYF. The chain is built from TRBV20-1 and TRBJ2-1, with a possible D match to TRBD2 (6 bases). The J call is in doubt because the DNA end fits TRBJ2-7 better. The CDR3 runs 15 residues. In germline, CDR1 is DFQATT, CDR2 SNEGSKA (reference sequence).

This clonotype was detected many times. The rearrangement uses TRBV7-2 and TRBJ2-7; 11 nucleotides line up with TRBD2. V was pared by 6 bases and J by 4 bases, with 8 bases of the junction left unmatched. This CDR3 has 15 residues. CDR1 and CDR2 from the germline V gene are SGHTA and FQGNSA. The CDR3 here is CASRPGLAARYEQYF. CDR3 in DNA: TGTGCCAGCAGGCCGGGACTAGCGGCTCGATACGAGCAGTACTTC.

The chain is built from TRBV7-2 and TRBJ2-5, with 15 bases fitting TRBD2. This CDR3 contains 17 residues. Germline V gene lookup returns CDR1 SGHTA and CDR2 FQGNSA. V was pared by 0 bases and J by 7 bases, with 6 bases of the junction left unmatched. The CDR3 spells CASSLARTSGGAGTQYF. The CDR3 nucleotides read TGTGCCAGCAGCTTAGCGCGGACTAGCGGGGGGGCAGGGACCCAGTACTTC.

The CDR3 is CSARFKPNEQFF. In DNA form, the CDR3 reads TGCAGTGCTAGGTTTAAGCCCAATGAGCAGTTCTTC. The rearrangement links TRBV20-1 to TRBJ2-1; D is undetermined. Deletions cut 3 bases from V and 6 bases from J, with 9 bases between. This CDR3 comprises 12 residues. Germline V CDR1 and CDR2: DFQATT, SNEGSKA (reference sequence).

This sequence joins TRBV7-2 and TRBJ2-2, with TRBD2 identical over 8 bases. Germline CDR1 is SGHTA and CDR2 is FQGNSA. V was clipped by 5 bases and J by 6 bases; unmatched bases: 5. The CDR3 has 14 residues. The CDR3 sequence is CASSDILAAGELFF. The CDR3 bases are TGTGCCAGCAGCGATATACTAGCGGCCGGGGAGCTGTTTTTT.

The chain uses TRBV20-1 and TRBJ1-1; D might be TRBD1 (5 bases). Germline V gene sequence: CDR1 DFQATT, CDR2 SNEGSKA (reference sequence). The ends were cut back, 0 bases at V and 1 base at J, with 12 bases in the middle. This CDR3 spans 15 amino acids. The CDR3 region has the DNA TGCAGTGCTAGAGATTGGGGACTACCGAACACTGAAGCTTTCTTT. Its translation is CSARDWGLPNTEAFF.

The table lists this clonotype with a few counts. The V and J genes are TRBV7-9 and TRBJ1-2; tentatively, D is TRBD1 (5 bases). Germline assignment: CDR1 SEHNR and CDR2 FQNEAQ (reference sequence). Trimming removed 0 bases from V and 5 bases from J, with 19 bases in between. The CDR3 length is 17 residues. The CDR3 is CASSLAGQLTTRYGYTF. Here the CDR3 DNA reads TGTGCCAGCAGCTTAGCGGGGCAGCTCACCACGCGGTATGGCTACACCTTC.

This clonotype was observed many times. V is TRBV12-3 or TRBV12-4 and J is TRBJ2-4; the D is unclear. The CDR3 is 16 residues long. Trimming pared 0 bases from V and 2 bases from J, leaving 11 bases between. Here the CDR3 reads CASSLAGQGTKNIQYF. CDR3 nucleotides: TGTGCCAGCAGTTTAGCAGGGCAAGGAACCAAAAACATTCAGTACTTC.

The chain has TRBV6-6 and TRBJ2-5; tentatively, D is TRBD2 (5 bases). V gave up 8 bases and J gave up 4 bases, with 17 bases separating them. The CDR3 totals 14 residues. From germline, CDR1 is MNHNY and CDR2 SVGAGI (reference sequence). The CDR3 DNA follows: TGTGCCAGCGTACCTGGAGGTAAAGGAGAGACCCAGTACTTC. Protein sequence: CASVPGGKGETQYF.

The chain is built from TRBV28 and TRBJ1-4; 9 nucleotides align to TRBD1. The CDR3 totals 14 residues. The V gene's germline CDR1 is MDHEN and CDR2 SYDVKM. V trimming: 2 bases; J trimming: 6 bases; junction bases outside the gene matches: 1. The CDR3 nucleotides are TGTGCCAGCAGTTTAGGGGACAGGGATGAAAAACTGTTTTTT. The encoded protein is CASSLGDRDEKLFF.

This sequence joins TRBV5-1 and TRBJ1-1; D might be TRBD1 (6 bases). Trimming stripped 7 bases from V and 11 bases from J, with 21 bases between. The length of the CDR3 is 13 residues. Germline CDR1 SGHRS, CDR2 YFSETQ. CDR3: CASSTIGGSGAFF. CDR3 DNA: TGCGCCAGCTCAACCATAGGGGGATCCGGGGCTTTCTTT.

CDR3 sequence: CASSLGQGYGEQFF. CDR3 DNA: TGTGCCAGCAGCTTAGGACAGGGGTACGGTGAGCAGTTCTTC. The J gene is TRBJ2-1, the V gene TRBV7-2, with TRBD1 matching over 8 bases. Trimming took 1 base from V and 9 from J; bases not matched to a gene: 5. Germline assignment: CDR1 SGHTA and CDR2 FQGNSA. This CDR3 has 14 amino acids. Variable domain in full (rest from reference TRBV7-2 and TRBJ2-1): GAGVSQSPSNKVTEKGKDVELRCDPISGHTALYWYRQSLGQGLEFLIYFQGNSAPDKSGLPSDRFSAERTGGSVSTLTIQRTQQEDSAVYLCASSLGQGYGEQFFGPGTRLTVL.

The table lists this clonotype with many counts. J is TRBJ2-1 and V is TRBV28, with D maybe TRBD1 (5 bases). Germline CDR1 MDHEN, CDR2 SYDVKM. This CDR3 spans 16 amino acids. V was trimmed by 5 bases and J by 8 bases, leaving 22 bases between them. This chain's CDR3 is CASSTIEVPRADEQFF. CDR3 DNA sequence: TGTGCCAGCAGTACGATAGAAGTTCCCAGGGCGGATGAGCAGTTCTTC.

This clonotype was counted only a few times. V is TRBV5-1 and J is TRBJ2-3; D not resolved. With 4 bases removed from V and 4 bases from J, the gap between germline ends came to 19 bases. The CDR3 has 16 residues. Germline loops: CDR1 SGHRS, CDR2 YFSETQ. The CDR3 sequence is CASSRPGQPSPDTQYF. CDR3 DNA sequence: TGCGCCAGCAGCCGACCTGGGCAGCCCTCCCCAGATACGCAGTATTTT.

The CDR3: CASSDSPPRDEQFF. CDR3 sequence (DNA): TGTGCCAGCAGTGACTCCCCCCCAAGGGATGAGCAGTTCTTC. V and J are TRBV25-1 and TRBJ2-1; no reliable D call. V lost 3 bases to trimming and J lost 8 bases, with 14 bases between them. The germline CDR1 and CDR2 sequences are MGHDK and SYGVNS. CDR3 length: 14 residues.

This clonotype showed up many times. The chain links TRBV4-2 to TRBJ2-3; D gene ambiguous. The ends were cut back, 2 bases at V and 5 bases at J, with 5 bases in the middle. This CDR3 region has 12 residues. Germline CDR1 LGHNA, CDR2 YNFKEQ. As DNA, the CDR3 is TGTGCCAGCAGCCAACTCCGAGATACGCAGTATTTT. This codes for CASSQLRDTQYF.

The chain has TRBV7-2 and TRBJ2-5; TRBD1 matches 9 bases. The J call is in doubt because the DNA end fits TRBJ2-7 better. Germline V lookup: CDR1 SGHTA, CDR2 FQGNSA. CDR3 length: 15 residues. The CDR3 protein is CASSVAGTGKGEQYF. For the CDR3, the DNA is TGTGCCAGCAGCGTGGCCGGGACAGGGAAGGGCGAGCAGTACTTC.

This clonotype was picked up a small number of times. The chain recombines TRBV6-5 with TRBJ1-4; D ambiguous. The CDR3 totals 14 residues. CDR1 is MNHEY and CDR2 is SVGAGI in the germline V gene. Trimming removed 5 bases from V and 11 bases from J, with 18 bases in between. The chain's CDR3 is CASSPGPQHVKLFF. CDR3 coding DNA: TGTGCCAGCAGTCCGGGCCCCCAGCATGTTAAACTGTTTTTT.

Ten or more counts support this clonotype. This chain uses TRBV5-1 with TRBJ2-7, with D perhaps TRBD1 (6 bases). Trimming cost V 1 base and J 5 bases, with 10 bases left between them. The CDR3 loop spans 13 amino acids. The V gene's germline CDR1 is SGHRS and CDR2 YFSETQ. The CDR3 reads CASSLTGNDEQYF. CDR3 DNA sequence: TGCGCCAGCAGCTTGACAGGGAACGACGAGCAGTACTTC.

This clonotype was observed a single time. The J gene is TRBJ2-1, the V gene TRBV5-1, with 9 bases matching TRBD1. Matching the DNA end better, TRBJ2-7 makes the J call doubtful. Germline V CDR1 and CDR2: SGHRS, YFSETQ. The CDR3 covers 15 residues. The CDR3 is CASSLWRDRDNEQYF. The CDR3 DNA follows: TGCGCCAGCAGCTTGTGGCGGGACAGGGACAATGAGCAGTACTTC.

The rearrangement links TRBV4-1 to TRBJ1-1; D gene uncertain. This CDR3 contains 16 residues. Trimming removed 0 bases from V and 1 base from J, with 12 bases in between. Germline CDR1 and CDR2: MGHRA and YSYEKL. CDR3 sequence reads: CASSQDITPGNTEAFF. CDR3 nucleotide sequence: TGCGCCAGCAGCCAAGATATAACCCCGGGGAACACTGAAGCTTTCTTT.

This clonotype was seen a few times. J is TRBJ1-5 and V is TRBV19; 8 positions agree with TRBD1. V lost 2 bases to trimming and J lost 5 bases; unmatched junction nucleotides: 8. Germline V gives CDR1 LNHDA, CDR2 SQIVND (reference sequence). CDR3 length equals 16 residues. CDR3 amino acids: CASSISTGGADQPQHF. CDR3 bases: TGTGCCAGTAGTATATCCACAGGGGGAGCGGATCAGCCCCAGCATTTT.

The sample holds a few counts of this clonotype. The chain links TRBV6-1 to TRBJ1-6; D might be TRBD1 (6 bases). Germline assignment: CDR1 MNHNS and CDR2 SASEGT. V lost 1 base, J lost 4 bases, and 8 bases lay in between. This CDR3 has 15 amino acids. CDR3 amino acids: CASSEGTAYNSPLHF. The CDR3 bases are TGTGCCAGCAGTGAAGGGACAGCGTATAATTCACCCCTCCACTTT.